The 18 T cell receptor beta chains below were found in one sample sequenced in a study of cytomegalovirus exposure and HLA in healthy donors (dated by TCRdb to about 2017). The library was generated by the immunoSEQ multiplex PCR assay. A mixture of 60 forward primers for TCR Vbeta segments and 13 reverse primers for TCR Jbeta segments was used in the multiplex PCR. Held by TCRdb, this immuneACCESS table contains in-frame sequences only and omits some clones. Under half of the omission traces to an unresolved V gene where checked; the cause of the rest is unknown. Counted in this sample were some 160,000 clones; roughly 80% of them appeared once. The ten largest account for 7.5% to 9% of the sample. Sequencing input: PBMCs. These receptors were taken from a male donor in good health and CMV-seropositive.

The chain recombines TRBV7-2 with TRBJ2-5, with 8 bases lining up with TRBD1. V dropped 5 bases and J dropped 4; count of bases not matched to a gene: 9. CDR1 is SGHTA, CDR2 FQGNSA, per germline. The length of the CDR3 is 15 residues. CDR3 coding DNA: TGTGCCAGCAGCCCACAGGGGGGAGGTCGAGAGACCCAGTACTTC. It is translated as CASSPQGGGRETQYF.

Worth noting for this clone: At one end, the junction sequence differs from germline, possibly due to a read error. Written as DNA, the CDR3 is TGTGCCAGCAGTTTTGGACAGAGCACAGGTACGCAGTATTTT. Amino acid sequence: CASSFGQSTGTQYF. The genes are TRBV27 and TRBJ2-3, with a tentative D call TRBD1 (6 bases). Looked up from germline, CDR1 is MNHEY and CDR2 is SMNVEV (reference sequence). This CDR3 has 14 residues.

The V call is TRBV4-1, the J call TRBJ1-2; maybe TRBD1 (6 bases). Trimming removed 0 bases from V and 2 bases from J, with 10 bases in between. Germline CDR1 MGHRA, CDR2 YSYEKL. CDR3 size: 15 residues. The CDR3 bases are TGCGCCAGCAGCCAAGATCACCAGGGGAACTATGGCTACACCTTC. This translates into CASSQDHQGNYGYTF.

The gene calls are TRBV28 and TRBJ1-1; TRBD1 might be the D (5 bases). Trimming cost V 6 bases and J 4 bases, with 15 bases left between them. This CDR3 is 14 amino acids long. CDR1 and CDR2 from the germline V gene are MDHEN and SYDVKM. The CDR3 is CASRTGGTVTEAFF. The CDR3 bases are TGTGCCAGCAGGACTGGGGGGACGGTCACTGAAGCTTTCTTT.

The chain has TRBV6-1 and TRBJ2-5; D is perhaps TRBD2 (6 bases). V was pared by 1 base and J by 1 base, with 10 bases between. The CDR3 runs to 15 residues. Germline V gives CDR1 MNHNS, CDR2 SASEGT. This chain's CDR3 is CASSEVGGGQETQYF. In nucleotides, the CDR3 is TGTGCCAGCAGTGAAGTGGGAGGTGGCCAAGAGACCCAGTACTTC.

The V and J genes are TRBV5-1 and TRBJ2-1; 13 bases are shared with TRBD2. This CDR3 region has 21 residues. The germline V gene encodes CDR1 SGHRS and CDR2 YFSETQ. V shed 3 bases and J 0 bases; nucleotides not matched to a gene: 15. The CDR3 is CASSSDRTSGGLRFSYNEQFF. The CDR3 DNA follows: TGCGCCAGCAGCTCCGATCGGACTAGCGGGGGCCTCAGGTTCTCCTACAATGAGCAGTTCTTC.

V is TRBV10-1 and J is TRBJ2-7, with a possible D match to TRBD2 (5 bases). Germline V CDR1 and CDR2: WNHNN, SYGVQD (reference sequence). Trimming cost V 2 bases and J 3 bases, with 8 bases left between them. The CDR3 is 13 amino acids. CDR3 nucleotide sequence: TGCGCCAGCAGTGAGGGGAGTAGCTACGAGCAGTACTTC. It translates to CASSEGSSYEQYF.

V is TRBV5-1 and J is TRBJ1-1, with D possibly matching TRBD1 (6 bases). Germline V gene data show CDR1 as SGHRS and CDR2 as YFSETQ. V lost 0 bases and J lost 1, with 10 bases in between. The CDR3 sequence is 15 residues long. CDR3 nucleotide sequence: TGCGCCAGCAGCTTGGAGGACAGCTCGAACACTGAAGCTTTCTTT. It encodes CASSLEDSSNTEAFF.

This clone was found once. The chain is built from TRBV7-2 and TRBJ2-1, with D tentatively TRBD2 (6 bases). This CDR3 comprises 14 residues. Looked up from germline, CDR1 is SGHTA and CDR2 is FQGNSA. The V gene lost 0 bases and the J gene lost 7 bases, with 10 bases spanning the gap. CDR3 coding DNA: TGTGCCAGCAGCTTAGCACTAGCTCCTAATGAGCAGTTCTTC. This gives the protein CASSLALAPNEQFF.

J is TRBJ2-1 and V is TRBV10-3; TRBD2 matches 13 bases. CDR3 length: 13 residues. Germline V gene data show CDR1 as ENHRY and CDR2 as SYGVKD. With V trimmed by 9 bases and J by 7 bases, 3 bases remained unmatched. The CDR3 coding sequence is TGTGCCATGGGGACTAGCGGGACTAATGAGCAGTTCTTC. Residues: CAMGTSGTNEQFF.

This chain links TRBV11-3 with TRBJ1-5, with a possible D match to TRBD1 (5 bases). V was clipped by 4 bases and J by 0 bases, with 16 bases between them. CDR1 is SGHNT and CDR2 is YENEEA in the germline V gene. The CDR3 is 17 residues long. The CDR3 here is CASSYQGSDSSNQPQHF. Written as DNA, the CDR3 is TGTGCCAGCAGCTATCAGGGCTCCGATTCTAGCAATCAGCCCCAGCATTTT.

As for this clone: The germline gene is not matched at one end of the junction; a read error may be the cause. The genes are TRBV5-6 and TRBJ2-4, with 7 nucleotides matching TRBD1. CDR3 length equals 17 residues. Per germline, CDR1 SGHDT and CDR2 YYEEEE. Here the CDR3 reads CASSFGQAGLAKNSQYF. CDR3 sequence (DNA): TGTGCCAGCAGCTTCGGACAGGCCGGGCTAGCCAAAAACAGTCAGTACTTC.

The chain employs TRBV5-1 and TRBJ1-4; 7 nucleotides match TRBD1. Trimming at V came to 5 bases and at J to 8 bases, leaving 15 bases not matched to a gene. Germline V gene lookup returns CDR1 SGHRS and CDR2 YFSETQ. The CDR3 sequence is 16 residues long. CDR3 nucleotide sequence: TGCGCCAGCAGTCTCTCCTTACAGGGGAAGGGGGAAAAACTGTTTTTT. Translating gives CASSLSLQGKGEKLFF.

The rearrangement links TRBV5-1 to TRBJ2-2; 15 bases agree with TRBD2. This CDR3 has 17 amino acids. Germline CDR1 SGHRS, CDR2 YFSETQ. The V gene end was trimmed by 4 bases and the J gene end by 1 base; junction bases not matched to a gene: 2. Written as DNA, the CDR3 is TGCGCCAGCAGCCAGGGACTAGCGGGAGGGAACACCGGGGAGCTGTTTTTT. Its translation: CASSQGLAGGNTGELFF.

The V call is TRBV11-2, the J call TRBJ2-7, with D tentatively TRBD2 (6 bases). The CDR3 contains 11 residues. CDR1 is SGHAT, CDR2 FQNNGV, per germline. The V end lost 8 bases, the J end lost 4 bases, and 9 bases lay between the germline ends. The chain's CDR3 is CASGGLYEQYF. For the CDR3, the DNA is TGTGCCAGCGGGGGGTTGTACGAGCAGTACTTC.

The rearrangement links TRBV6-1 to TRBJ1-2, with a possible D match to TRBD1 (5 bases). The CDR3 contains 14 residues. The germline V gene has CDR1 MNHNS and CDR2 SASEGT. V lost 7 bases and J lost 0, with 12 bases in between. The CDR3 is CASKSRDPNYGYTF. The CDR3, as DNA: TGTGCCAGCAAATCCAGGGATCCTAACTATGGCTACACCTTC.

The V call is TRBV14, the J call TRBJ2-7; a possible D gene is TRBD2 (7 bases). V lost 9 bases to trimming and J lost 2 bases, with 14 bases between them. Germline CDR1 and CDR2: SGHDN and FVKESK. This CDR3 region has 13 residues. This CDR3 reads CASSAGATYEQYF. DNA for the CDR3: TGTGCCAGTAGTGCGGGGGCCACCTACGAGCAGTACTTC.

In the case of this clone: Other DNA sequences from this sample encode an identical CDR3 as well. The chain recombines TRBV19 with TRBJ1-2; D remains unclear. Trimming stripped 3 bases from V and 6 bases from J, with 11 bases between. Germline lookup yields CDR1 LNHDA and CDR2 SQIVND (reference sequence). CDR3 length equals 13 residues. The CDR3 protein is CASSMLGFNGYTF. CDR3 nucleotide sequence: TGTGCCAGTAGTATGCTCGGGTTTAATGGCTACACCTTC.